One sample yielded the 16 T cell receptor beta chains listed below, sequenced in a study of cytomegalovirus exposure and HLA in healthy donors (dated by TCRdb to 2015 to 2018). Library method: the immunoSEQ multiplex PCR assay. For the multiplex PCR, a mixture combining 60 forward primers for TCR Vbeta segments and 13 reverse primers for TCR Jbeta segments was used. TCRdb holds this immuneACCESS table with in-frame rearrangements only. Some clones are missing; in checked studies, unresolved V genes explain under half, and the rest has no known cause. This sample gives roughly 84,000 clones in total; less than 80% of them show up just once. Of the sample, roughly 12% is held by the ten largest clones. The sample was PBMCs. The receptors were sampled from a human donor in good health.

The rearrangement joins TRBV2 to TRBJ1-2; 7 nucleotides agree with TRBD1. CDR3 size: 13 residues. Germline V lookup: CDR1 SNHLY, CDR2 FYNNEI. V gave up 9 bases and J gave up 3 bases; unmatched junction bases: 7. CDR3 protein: CARDRVGDYGYTF. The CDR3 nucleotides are TGTGCCAGAGACAGGGTTGGGGACTATGGCTACACCTTC.

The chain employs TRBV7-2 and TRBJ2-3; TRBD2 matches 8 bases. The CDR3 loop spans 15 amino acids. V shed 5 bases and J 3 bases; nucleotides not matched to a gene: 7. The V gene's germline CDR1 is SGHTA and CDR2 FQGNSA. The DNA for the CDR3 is TGTGCCAGCAGCCCAGAGACGGGGGGGACAGATACGCAGTATTTT. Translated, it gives CASSPETGGTDTQYF.

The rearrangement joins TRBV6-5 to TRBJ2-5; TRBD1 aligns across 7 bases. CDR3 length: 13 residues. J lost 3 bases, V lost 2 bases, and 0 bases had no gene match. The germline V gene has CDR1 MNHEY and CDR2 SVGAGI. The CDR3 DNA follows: TGTGCCAGCAGTTACGACAGGGAAGAGACCCAGTACTTC. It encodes CASSYDREETQYF.

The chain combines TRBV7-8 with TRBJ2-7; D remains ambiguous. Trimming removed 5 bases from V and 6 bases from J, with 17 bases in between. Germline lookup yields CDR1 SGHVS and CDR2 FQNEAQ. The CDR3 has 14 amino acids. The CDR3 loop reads CASSIVPYFIEQYF. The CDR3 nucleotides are TGTGCCAGCAGCATAGTGCCCTACTTTATCGAGCAGTACTTC.

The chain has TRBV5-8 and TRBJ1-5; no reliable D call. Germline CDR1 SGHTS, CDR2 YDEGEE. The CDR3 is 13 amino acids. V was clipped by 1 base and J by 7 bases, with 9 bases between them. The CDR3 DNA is TGTGCCAGCAGCTTGAAGGAGGCGCAGCCCCAGCATTTT. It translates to CASSLKEAQPQHF.

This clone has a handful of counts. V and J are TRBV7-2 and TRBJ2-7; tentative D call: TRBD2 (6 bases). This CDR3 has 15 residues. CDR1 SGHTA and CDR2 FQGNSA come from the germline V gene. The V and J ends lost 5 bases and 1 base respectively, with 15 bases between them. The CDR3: CASSVTGDLSYEQYF. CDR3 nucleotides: TGTGCCAGCAGCGTGACGGGAGATCTATCCTACGAGCAGTACTTC.

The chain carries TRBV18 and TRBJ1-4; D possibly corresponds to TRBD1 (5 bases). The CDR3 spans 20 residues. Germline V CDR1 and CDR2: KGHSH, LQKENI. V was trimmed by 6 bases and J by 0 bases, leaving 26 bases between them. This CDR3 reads CASSPRGMTEELSTNEKLFF. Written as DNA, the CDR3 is TGTGCCAGCTCGCCCCGGGGGATGACAGAAGAACTTTCAACTAATGAAAAACTGTTTTTT.

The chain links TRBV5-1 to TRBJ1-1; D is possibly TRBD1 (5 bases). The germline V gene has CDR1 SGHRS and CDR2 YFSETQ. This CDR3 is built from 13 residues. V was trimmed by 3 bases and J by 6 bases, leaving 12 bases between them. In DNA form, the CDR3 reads TGCGCCAGCAGCTCCGGGTGGGGGGCTGAAGCTTTCTTT. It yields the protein CASSSGWGAEAFF.

In DNA form, the CDR3 reads TGCGGAGGACAGGGAGGGGCTGAAGCTTTCTTT. Protein product: CGGQGGAEAFF. The chain links TRBV20-1 to TRBJ1-1, with 8 positions matching TRBD1. CDR1 is DFQATT and CDR2 is SNEGSKA in the germline V gene (reference sequence). CDR3 length equals 11 residues.

The CDR3 is CASSIRGADTQYF. In DNA, the CDR3 is TGTGCCAGCAGCATTCGCGGGGCAGATACGCAGTATTTT. The V and J genes are TRBV7-2 and TRBJ2-3, with TRBD2 as a possible D gene (6 bases). This CDR3 has 13 amino acids. From germline, CDR1 is SGHTA and CDR2 FQGNSA. The V end was cut by 5 bases, the J end by 4 bases, with 10 bases between.

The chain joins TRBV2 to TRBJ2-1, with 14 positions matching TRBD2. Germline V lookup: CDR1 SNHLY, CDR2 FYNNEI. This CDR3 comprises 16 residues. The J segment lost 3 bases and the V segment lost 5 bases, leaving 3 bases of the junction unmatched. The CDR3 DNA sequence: TGTGCCAGCAGTTACGGACTAGCGGGGGGCTACAATGAGCAGTTCTTC. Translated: CASSYGLAGGYNEQFF.

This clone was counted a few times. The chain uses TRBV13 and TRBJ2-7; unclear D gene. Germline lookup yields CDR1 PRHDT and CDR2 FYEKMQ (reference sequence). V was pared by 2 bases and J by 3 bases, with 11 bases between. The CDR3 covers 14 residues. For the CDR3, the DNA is TGTGCCAGCAGCTTACCAGGCTTGGGCTACGAGCAGTACTTC. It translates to CASSLPGLGYEQYF. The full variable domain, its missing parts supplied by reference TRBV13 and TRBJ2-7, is AAGVIQSPRHLIKEKRETATLKCYPIPRHDTVYWYQQGPGQDPQFLISFYEKMQSDKGSIPDRFSAQQFSDYHSELNMSSLELGDSALYFCASSLPGLGYEQYFGPGTRLTVT.

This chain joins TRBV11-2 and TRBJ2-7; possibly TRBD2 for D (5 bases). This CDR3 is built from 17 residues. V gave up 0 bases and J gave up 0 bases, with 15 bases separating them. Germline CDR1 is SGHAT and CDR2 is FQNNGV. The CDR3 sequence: CASSLDPERAHSYEQYF. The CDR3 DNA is TGTGCCAGCAGCTTAGACCCGGAGAGGGCCCACTCCTACGAGCAGTACTTC.

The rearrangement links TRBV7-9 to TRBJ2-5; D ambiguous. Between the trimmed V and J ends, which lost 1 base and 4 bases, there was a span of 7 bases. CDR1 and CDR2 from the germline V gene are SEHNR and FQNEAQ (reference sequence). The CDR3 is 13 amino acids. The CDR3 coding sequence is TGTGCCAGCAGCTTAGGGGCTCCAGAGACCCAGTACTTC. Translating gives CASSLGAPETQYF.

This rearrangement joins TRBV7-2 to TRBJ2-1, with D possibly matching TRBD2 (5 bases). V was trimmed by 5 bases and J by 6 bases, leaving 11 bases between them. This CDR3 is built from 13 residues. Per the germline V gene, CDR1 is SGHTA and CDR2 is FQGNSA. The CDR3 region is CASSALAPNEQFF. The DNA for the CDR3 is TGTGCCAGCAGCGCTCTAGCCCCCAATGAGCAGTTCTTC.

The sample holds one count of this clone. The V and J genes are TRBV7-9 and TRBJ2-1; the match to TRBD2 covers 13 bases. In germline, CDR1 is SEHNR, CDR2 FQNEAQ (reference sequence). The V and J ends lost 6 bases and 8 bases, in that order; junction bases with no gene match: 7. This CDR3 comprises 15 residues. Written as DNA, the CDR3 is TGTGCCAGCAGTTCCACTAGCGGGGGGGCCTATGAGCAGTTCTTC. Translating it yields CASSSTSGGAYEQFF.